This TCR beta chain was sequenced in a study of blood T cells in healthy people across ages. As for this clonotype: The antigen remains undetermined.

Notes on the study in general: Naive CD4+ cell counts and diversity both ran higher in long-lived than in aged donors.

Primers used in a second PCR of about 7 to 12 cycles were a sample-barcoded 5' primer and a J-beta primer mix. CDR3-containing paired-end reads numbered at least 2.5 million in each sample. TCRdb reprocessed the 5' RACE reads via MiXCR and lists one record per CDR3 protein. The sample holds roughly 2 million distinct CDR3 sequences; around 48% are singletons and the top ten take less than 2.5%. The sequence came from a woman aged 35 to 49 in good health. Specimen: blood.

The CDR3 sequence: CASSIGQGSHEQYF. CDR3 DNA sequence: TGCGCCAGCAGCATCGGACAGGGTTCCCACGAGCAGTACTTC. This sequence joins TRBV5-1 and TRBJ2-5; 8 nucleotides agree with TRBD1. The DNA end favors TRBJ2-7, so the J call may be wrong. CDR3 size: 14 residues. CDR1 is SGHRS, CDR2 YFSETQ, per germline.